These 6 T cell receptor beta chains were sequenced from one sample in a study of beta chain features in type 1 diabetes. Notes on the study in general: Moderate but significant shortening of TCRB CDR3s was recorded in all four CD4+ subsets from Type 1 diabetes patients.

These receptors' antigens are unknown. Since all of the isolated RNA was reverse transcribed, expressed TCRB transcripts were what got sequenced. Assay used: immunoSEQ multiplex PCR; TCRdb lists only in-frame clones, some missing. The repertoire has 300,000 to 350,000 clones, 7% to 10% of them found once; the top ten carry roughly 1%. The sample was central memory CD4+ T cells from blood. The source is a young man with type 1 diabetes.

This clone was found a few times. V is TRBV4-3 and J is TRBJ1-1, with D unresolved. Germline CDR1 LGHNA, CDR2 YSLEER. This CDR3 is 16 amino acids long. Trimming stripped 0 bases from V and 0 bases from J, with 11 bases between. CDR3 bases: TGCGCCAGCAGCCAAGATATAGGTTTTATGAACACTGAAGCTTTCTTT. Its translation: CASSQDIGFMNTEAFF.

This clone was found a few times. This chain connects TRBV7-2 to TRBJ1-6; 8 bases map to TRBD1. The CDR3 has 15 residues. The V segment lost 4 bases and the J segment 3 bases; nucleotides outside the gene matches: 2. Looked up from germline, CDR1 is SGHTA and CDR2 is FQGNSA. CDR3 region: CASSSGQVYNSPLHF. The CDR3 DNA reads TGTGCCAGCAGCTCGGGACAGGTCTATAATTCACCCCTCCACTTT.

This clone was seen more than once but under ten times. The chain has TRBV4-3 and TRBJ2-1; D may correspond to TRBD1 or TRBD2 (5 bases each). Germline CDR1 is LGHNA and CDR2 is YSLEER. The V end lost 0 bases, the J end lost 6 bases, and 9 bases lay between the germline ends. This CDR3 spans 14 amino acids. This chain's CDR3 is CASSQDGGFNEQFF. DNA of the CDR3: TGCGCCAGCAGCCAAGATGGGGGATTCAATGAGCAGTTCTTC.

J is TRBJ1-2 and V is TRBV7-9; a possible D gene is TRBD1 (5 bases). Trimming cost V 1 base and J 8 bases, with 11 bases left between them. The germline CDR1 and CDR2 sequences are SEHNR and FQNEAQ (reference sequence). The CDR3 contains 13 residues. CDR3 residues: CASSLGDEKGYTF. The CDR3 DNA follows: TGTGCCAGCAGCTTAGGGGACGAGAAAGGCTACACCTTC.

This clone has just a few counts. The genes are TRBV18 and TRBJ1-4; 11 bases are shared with TRBD1. Germline-derived CDR1 and CDR2 are KGHSH and LQKENI. V was clipped by 4 bases and J by 8 bases; unmatched bases: 3. The CDR3 sequence is 14 residues long. Here the CDR3 reads CASSRTGGDEKLFF. In DNA, the CDR3 is TGTGCCAGCTCACGGACAGGGGGCGACGAAAAACTGTTTTTT.

This clone occurred a few times. The chain joins TRBV10-3 to TRBJ2-3; 8 nucleotides align to TRBD1. The CDR3 is made up of 14 amino acids. The V gene end was trimmed by 4 bases and the J gene end by 0 bases; junction bases not matched to a gene: 0. The germline V gene has CDR1 ENHRY and CDR2 SYGVKD. The CDR3 sequence: CAISGQGSTDTQYF. Written as DNA, the CDR3 is TGTGCCATCAGTGGACAGGGGAGCACAGATACGCAGTATTTT.